The T cell receptor beta chain under discussion was sequenced for a study of CD8+CD57+ T cells in acquired aplastic anemia. In the study overall: An average of about 3.4 ug of DNA was obtained from sorted CD4+ and CD8+ cells. Healthy donor sequencing depth: some 10 million CD4+, under 12 million CD8+ reads. General observations from the study: A set of 25 to 30 CD8+ CDR3 sequences was shared between patients and controls, and these sequences appeared highly expressed in patients.

The CDR3 covers 14 residues. CDR1 and CDR2 from the germline V gene are ENHRY and SYGVKD. Trimming took off 6 bases at V and 1 base at J, with 12 bases between the two ends. This clonotype has only one observation. Its target is not known. Genomic DNA, the template, was used for profiling of the TCR beta VDJ and CDR3. Via MiXCR, TCRdb re-called the reads, giving one row per CDR3 protein. This table has roughly 58,000 distinct CDR3 sequences, around 55% appearing once. The sequence came from a human donor in good health, serving as a control. The sequenced sample was sorted CD4+, CD8+, or CD8+CD57+ T cells (not recorded which) from PBMCs. The V call is TRBV10-3, the J call TRBJ1-1; weak D call: TRBD1 (6 bases). The CDR3 here is CAIRKGQTNTEAFF. The DNA for the CDR3 is TGTGCCATCAGGAAGGGACAAACGAACACTGAAGCTTTCTTT.